This T cell receptor beta chain was captured by sequencing in a study of CXCR3-negative and CXCR3-positive naive CD8 T cells. Germline V CDR1 and CDR2: SGHVS, FQNEAQ. CDR3 length: 16 amino acids. Through 5' RACE with UMI labels, the TRB cDNA libraries were prepared. TCRdb derives one entry per CDR3 protein from the 5' RACE reads, leaving out DNA. Its table records roughly 48,000 distinct CDR3 sequences. The TCR sequence derives from a human donor in good health. Some clones in this sample may be carry-over from other donors' samples. Sequenced sample: memory CD8+ T cells from blood. The chain links TRBV7-8 to TRBJ1-5; with no DNA, the TCRdb D assignment of TRBD1 cannot be verified. CDR3 sequence: CASSLNWGAVNQPQHF.